Sequencing of this T cell receptor beta chain was carried out in a study of blood T cell repertoires in COVID-19 (dated by TCRdb to 2020 to 2022). As for the study more broadly: The collaborator samples originated in the United States, Italy and Spain and spanned the acute and convalescent phases of COVID-19. The samples were drawn from two sources: the first 160 participants of the ongoing ImmuneRACE study, and 1,000 to 1,500 subjects contributed by 6 global collaborators. Where HLA class I and class II types were available, the types were taken from metadata supplied by the sample provider, not from assay-based typing. Subjects who had been exposed to COVID-19, were actively infected with it, or had recovered from it provided the deeply sampled blood TCRbeta repertoires that made up the dataset. A freely available public database, intended as a resource for researchers studying the immune response to SARS-CoV-2, is where the repertoires were released. The material from the prospective study consisted of cDNA or gDNA derived from T cells, B-cell-depleted T cells, or PBMCs. Nearly every sample came with metadata listing a de-identified subject ID, COVID-19 status, age in years and sex.

V loses 4 bases at its end and J loses 3 bases; junction bases beyond the gene matches: 9. Looking up the germline V gene (reference sequence) yields CDR1 SGHNT and CDR2 YYREEE. The CDR3 starts with the cysteine, ends with the phenylalanine, and has 16 residues. Solely the CDR3 DNA is kept, with 48 bases framed from the first base. Whole blood was collected in K2EDTA tubes by collaborating institutions according to the institutions' own protocols. Collaborator samples were shipped for TCRbeta analysis as frozen whole blood, isolated PBMCs, or DNA extracted from either sample type. Broad study findings and their caveats: The quantity of clinical and demographic metadata differed by source and by participant and was supplied without curation.

For this clone: There is no known antigen for this receptor. The input lacks base qualities; no much larger clone sits a single base away.

TCRbeta CDR3 regions were amplified from genomic DNA by means of the immunoSEQ Assay, a bias-controlled multiplex PCR. The source study handled its data this way. Nucleated cell counts per sample were estimated from amplification of reference gene primers within the assay. To quantify the absolute abundance of each unique TCRbeta CDR3 rearrangement, sequence reads were collapsed and filtered. For each sample, productive Simpson clonality was calculated by taking the square root of Simpson's diversity index across productive rearrangements. The table was pulled from immuneACCESS by TCRdb, which kept in-frame rearrangements only. Such tables lose some clones; where checked, under half of the loss comes from unresolved V genes, and the rest has no known cause. V and J calls and clone size are those listed in that table; D and trimming were worked out from the DNA. This sample has tens of thousands of clones in its table, and about 90% of those were observed once. Approximately 3% of the sample is in the top ten clones.

Recombination connected TRBV5-4 to TRBJ1-2, with 10 bases matching TRBD1. Sequenced material: peripheral blood. The source of this sequence is a man aged 50-60 years with active COVID-19. The DNA reads TGTGCCAGCAGCCTGGGAAGACAGGGGGCTGACTATGGCTACACCTTC. Translated, it gives CASSLGRQGADYGYTF.